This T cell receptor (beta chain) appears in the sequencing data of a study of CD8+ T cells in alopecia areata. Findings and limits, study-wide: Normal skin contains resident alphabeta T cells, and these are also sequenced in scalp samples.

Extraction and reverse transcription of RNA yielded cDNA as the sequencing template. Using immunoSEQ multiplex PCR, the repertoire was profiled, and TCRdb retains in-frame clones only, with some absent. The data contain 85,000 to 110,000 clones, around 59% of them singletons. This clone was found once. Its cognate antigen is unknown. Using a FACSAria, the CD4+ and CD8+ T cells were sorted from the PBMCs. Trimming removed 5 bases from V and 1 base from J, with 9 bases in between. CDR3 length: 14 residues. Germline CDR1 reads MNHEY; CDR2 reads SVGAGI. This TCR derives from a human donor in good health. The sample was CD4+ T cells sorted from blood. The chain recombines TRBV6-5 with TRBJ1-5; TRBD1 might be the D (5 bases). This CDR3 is CASSPQASNQPQHF. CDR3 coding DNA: TGTGCCAGCAGTCCACAGGCGAGCAATCAGCCCCAGCATTTT.